A single sample is the source of the 20 T cell receptor beta chains below, sequenced in a study of blood T cell repertoires in COVID-19. Generated by immunoSEQ multiplex PCR, the TCRdb table keeps only in-frame clones and is missing some. The repertoire holds 300,000 or so clones, with approximately 86% as singletons. The sample taken for sequencing was PBMCs or T cells enriched from blood (not recorded which). The receptor set was obtained from a woman between 40 and 55 years old with acute COVID-19.

The chain combines TRBV6-4 with TRBJ1-1; D remains unclear. V was clipped by 6 bases and J by 1 base, with 21 bases between them. The CDR3 is made up of 17 amino acids. Germline V lookup: CDR1 MRHNA, CDR2 SNTAGT. CDR3 coding DNA: TGTGCCAGCAGCCTCGTGAATCCTCGCGCGGGGAACACTGAAGCTTTCTTT. This translates into CASSLVNPRAGNTEAFF.

The chain uses TRBV4-3 and TRBJ1-5; tentative D call: TRBD1 (5 bases). V dropped 4 bases and J dropped 4 bases, with 8 bases sitting between them. The CDR3 runs to 13 residues. Germline V CDR1 and CDR2: LGHNA, YSLEER. CDR3 region: CASSPQGNQPQHF. In nucleotides, the CDR3 is TGCGCCAGCAGCCCTCAGGGAAATCAGCCCCAGCATTTT.

This clone appeared once. The chain uses TRBV9 and TRBJ2-7, with TRBD2 identical over 11 bases. The V and J ends lost 3 bases and 2 bases, in that order; junction bases with no gene match: 7. The CDR3 length is 16 residues. In germline, CDR1 is SGDLS, CDR2 YYNGEE. CDR3 DNA: TGTGCCAGCAGCGCAACTAGCGGGAGTTCAACCTACGAGCAGTACTTC. This translates into CASSATSGSSTYEQYF.

The chain is built from TRBV19 and TRBJ1-6; 10 nucleotides match TRBD1. This CDR3 has 16 residues. The ends lost 4 bases at V and 4 bases at J; junction bases unmatched: 4. Per germline, CDR1 LNHDA and CDR2 SQIVND (reference sequence). CDR3 nucleotides: TGTGCCAGTAGTACGGGACAGGGGATTTATAATTCACCCCTCCACTTT. It yields the protein CASSTGQGIYNSPLHF.

V and J are TRBV7-2 and TRBJ2-6, with TRBD1 matching over 8 bases. Germline V gene sequence: CDR1 SGHTA, CDR2 FQGNSA. CDR3 length: 15 residues. The ends lost 5 bases at V and 5 bases at J; junction bases unmatched: 5. The CDR3 sequence: CASSPDRGRANVLTF. As DNA, the CDR3 is TGTGCCAGCAGCCCCGACAGGGGTCGGGCCAACGTCCTGACTTTC.

The chain uses TRBV28 and TRBJ2-6; TRBD1 is a possible D gene (6 bases). Germline V gives CDR1 MDHEN, CDR2 SYDVKM. The CDR3 runs to 17 residues. V lost 3 bases and J 1 base, leaving 13 bases between the germline ends. CDR3 residues: CASSFPYRVSGANVLTF. CDR3 DNA: TGTGCCAGCAGTTTTCCTTACAGGGTTTCTGGGGCCAACGTCCTGACTTTC.

This clone showed up many times. The rearrangement joins TRBV28 to TRBJ2-5; perhaps TRBD2 as D (5 bases). Trimming took 2 bases from V and 0 from J, leaving 19 bases between them. This CDR3 has 18 residues. Per germline, CDR1 MDHEN and CDR2 SYDVKM. The CDR3 protein is CASSLGRRASLYQETQYF. In DNA form, the CDR3 reads TGTGCCAGCAGTTTAGGACGGCGAGCTAGCCTGTACCAAGAGACCCAGTACTTC.

The table lists this clone with a few counts. V usage is TRBV12-5 and J usage is TRBJ1-1; 7 nucleotides agree with TRBD1. The V and J ends lost 3 bases and 1 base, in that order; junction bases with no gene match: 17. This CDR3 comprises 19 residues. The germline CDR1 and CDR2 sequences are LGHNT and FRNRAP. The CDR3 is CASGFSLDETGYSNTEAFF. CDR3 in DNA: TGTGCTAGTGGTTTCTCCCTAGATGAGACAGGGTATTCGAACACTGAAGCTTTCTTT.

The rearrangement links TRBV7-3 to TRBJ2-3; D may be TRBD2 (6 bases). There are 13 residues in the CDR3. Germline values: CDR1 SGHTA, CDR2 FQGTGA. The V end was cut by 3 bases, the J end by 5 bases, with 9 bases between. CDR3 coding DNA: TGTGCCAGCAGCTTCGCGGGGCTAGATACGCAGTATTTT. Translation: CASSFAGLDTQYF.

To note about this clone: Distinct nucleotide sequences in the sample also encode this CDR3. The gene calls are TRBV9 and TRBJ2-7, with D possibly being TRBD1 (6 bases). Germline V CDR1 and CDR2: SGDLS, YYNGEE. The CDR3 length is 14 residues. V was cut by 2 bases and J by 0 bases, with 9 bases left in between. Here the CDR3 DNA reads TGTGCCAGCAGCGTCAGGGGTAACTCCTACGAGCAGTACTTC. Protein: CASSVRGNSYEQYF.

The rearrangement joins TRBV19 to TRBJ1-6, with D perhaps TRBD1 (6 bases). Germline CDR1 is LNHDA and CDR2 is SQIVND (reference sequence). V lost 4 bases and J 7 bases, leaving 11 bases between the germline ends. This CDR3 is built from 14 residues. The CDR3 is CASSKGTRNSPLHF. For the CDR3, the DNA is TGTGCCAGTAGTAAAGGGACACGGAATTCACCCCTCCACTTT.

This clone was found once. This chain links TRBV28 with TRBJ1-1; TRBD1 matches 7 bases. Trimming removed 2 bases from V and 0 bases from J; junction bases left unmatched: 9. The germline CDR1 and CDR2 sequences are MDHEN and SYDVKM. The CDR3 loop spans 17 amino acids. In DNA, the CDR3 is TGTGCCAGCAGTTTAAGGGTAGGGGGCAGGATGAACACTGAAGCTTTCTTT. This sequence encodes CASSLRVGGRMNTEAFF.

The chain links TRBV29-1 to TRBJ1-2; unclear D gene. The CDR3 covers 11 residues. CDR1 and CDR2 from the germline V gene are SQVTM and ANQGSEA. V was cut by 6 bases and J by 6 bases, with 11 bases left in between. DNA of the CDR3: TGCAGCGTGACCCCCGGGGATGGCTACACCTTC. Residues: CSVTPGDGYTF.

This rearrangement joins TRBV7-9 to TRBJ2-5, with D tentatively TRBD1 (5 bases). Germline CDR1 is SEHNR and CDR2 is FQNEAQ (reference sequence). The CDR3 is made up of 13 amino acids. Trimming stripped 7 bases from V and 5 bases from J, with 14 bases between. The CDR3 coding sequence is TGTGCCAGCACCCAAGGGTCAGGGGAGACCCAGTACTTC. As protein: CASTQGSGETQYF.

This rearrangement joins TRBV9 to TRBJ2-7; D is possibly TRBD2 (6 bases). The CDR3 is 13 residues long. Trimming removed 2 bases from V and 3 bases from J, with 9 bases in between. Germline values: CDR1 SGDLS, CDR2 YYNGEE. This CDR3 is CASSVGGRYEQYF. CDR3 DNA sequence: TGTGCCAGCAGCGTCGGGGGACGCTACGAGCAGTACTTC.

The V gene is TRBV7-2, the J gene TRBJ2-7, with D maybe TRBD1 (6 bases). V shed 3 bases and J shed 6 bases, with 9 bases lying between them. Germline lookup yields CDR1 SGHTA and CDR2 FQGNSA. The CDR3 spans 12 residues. CDR3 amino acids: CASSFTGSEQYF. Here the CDR3 DNA reads TGTGCCAGCAGCTTCACAGGGTCCGAGCAGTACTTC.

The chain combines TRBV7-2 with TRBJ2-3; TRBD2 agrees at 12 bases. The length of the CDR3 is 18 residues. The V and J ends lost 4 bases and 0 bases, in that order; junction bases with no gene match: 8. Germline V CDR1 and CDR2: SGHTA, FQGNSA. The CDR3: CASSSPSGGATSTDTQYF. CDR3 nucleotide sequence: TGTGCCAGCAGCTCTCCTAGCGGGGGGGCAACTAGCACAGATACGCAGTATTTT.

This clone appeared a few times. This chain uses TRBV7-2 with TRBJ1-4, with no clear D. Trimming removed 2 bases at V and 0 bases at J, with 10 bases between. The CDR3 runs 16 residues. CDR1 and CDR2 from the germline V gene are SGHTA and FQGNSA. CDR3 bases: TGTGCCAGCAGCTTATTTTCCCGAGCAACTAATGAAAAACTGTTTTTT. It is translated as CASSLFSRATNEKLFF.

The chain links TRBV11-3 to TRBJ2-2, with a possible D match to TRBD1 (5 bases). Germline V gene data show CDR1 as SGHNT and CDR2 as YENEEA. Deletions cut 1 base from V and 5 bases from J, with 17 bases between. The CDR3 spans 17 residues. CDR3 sequence reads: CASSLGRAQGDTGELFF. CDR3 nucleotides: TGTGCCAGCAGCTTAGGTCGCGCTCAGGGTGATACCGGGGAGCTGTTTTTT.

V gene TRBV5-8 combines with J gene TRBJ1-3, with D hard to call. V was cut by 0 bases and J by 2 bases, with 9 bases left in between. This CDR3 is built from 15 residues. CDR1 is SGHTS and CDR2 is YDEGEE in the germline V gene. The CDR3 sequence is CASSLGIQTGNTIYF. CDR3 DNA sequence: TGTGCCAGCAGCTTGGGCATCCAGACTGGAAACACCATATATTTT.